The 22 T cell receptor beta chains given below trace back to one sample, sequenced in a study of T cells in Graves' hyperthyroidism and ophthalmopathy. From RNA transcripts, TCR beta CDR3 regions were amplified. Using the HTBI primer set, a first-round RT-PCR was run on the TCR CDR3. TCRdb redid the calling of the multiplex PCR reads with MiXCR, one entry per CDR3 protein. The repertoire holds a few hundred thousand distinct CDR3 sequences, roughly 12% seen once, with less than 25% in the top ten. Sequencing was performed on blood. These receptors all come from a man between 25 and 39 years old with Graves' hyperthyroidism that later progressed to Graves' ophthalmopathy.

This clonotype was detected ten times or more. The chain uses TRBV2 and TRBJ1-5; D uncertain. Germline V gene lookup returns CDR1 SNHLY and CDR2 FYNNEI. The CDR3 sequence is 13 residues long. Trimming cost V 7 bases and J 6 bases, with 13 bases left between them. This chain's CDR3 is CASTVAWSQPQHF. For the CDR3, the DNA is TGTGCCAGCACTGTTGCGTGGTCTCAGCCCCAGCATTTT.

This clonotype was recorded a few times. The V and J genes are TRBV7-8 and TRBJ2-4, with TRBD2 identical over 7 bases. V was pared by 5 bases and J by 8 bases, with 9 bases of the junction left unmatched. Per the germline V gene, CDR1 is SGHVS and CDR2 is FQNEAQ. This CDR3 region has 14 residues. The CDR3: CASSPQGGGDIQYF. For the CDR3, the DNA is TGTGCCAGCAGCCCCCAGGGTGGGGGGGACATTCAGTACTTC.

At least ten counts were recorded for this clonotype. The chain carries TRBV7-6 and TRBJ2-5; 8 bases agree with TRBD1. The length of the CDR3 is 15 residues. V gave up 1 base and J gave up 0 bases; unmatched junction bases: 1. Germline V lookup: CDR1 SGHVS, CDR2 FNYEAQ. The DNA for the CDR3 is TGTGCCAGCAGCTTAGGGACAGGGTACCAAGAGACCCAGTACTTC. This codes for CASSLGTGYQETQYF.

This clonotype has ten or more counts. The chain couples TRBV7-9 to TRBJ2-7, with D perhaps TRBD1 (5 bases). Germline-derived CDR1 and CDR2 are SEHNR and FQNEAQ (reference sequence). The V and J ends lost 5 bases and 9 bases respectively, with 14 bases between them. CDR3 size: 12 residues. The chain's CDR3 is CASSLAGNGQYF. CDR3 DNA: TGTGCCAGCAGCCTGGCAGGGAACGGGCAGTACTTC.

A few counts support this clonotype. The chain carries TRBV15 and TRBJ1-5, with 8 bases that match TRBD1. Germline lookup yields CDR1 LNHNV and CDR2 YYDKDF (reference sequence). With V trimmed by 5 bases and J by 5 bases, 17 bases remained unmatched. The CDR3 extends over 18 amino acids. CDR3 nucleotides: TGTGCCACCAGCGAGGGGGCAGGGGGCGAACGGGGGGATCAGCCCCAGCATTTT. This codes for CATSEGAGGERGDQPQHF.

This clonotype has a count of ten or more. CDR3 in amino acids: CASLGRADEQYF. CDR3 bases: TGTGCCAGCCTGGGGCGGGCGGACGAGCAGTACTTC. The V gene is TRBV6-2 or TRBV6-3, the J gene TRBJ2-7; TRBD1 or TRBD2 may be the D gene (5 bases each). The germline V and J ends were trimmed by 8 bases and 5 bases, with 13 bases remaining between them. Germline V gene lookup returns CDR1 MNHEY and CDR2 SVGEGT. CDR3 length: 12 residues.

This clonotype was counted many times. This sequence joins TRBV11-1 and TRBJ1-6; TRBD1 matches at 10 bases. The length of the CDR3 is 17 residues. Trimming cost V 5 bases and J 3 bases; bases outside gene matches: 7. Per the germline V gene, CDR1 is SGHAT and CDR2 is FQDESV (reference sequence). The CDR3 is CASSPLRDRGYNSPLHF. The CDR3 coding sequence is TGTGCCAGCAGCCCTCTCCGGGACAGGGGCTATAATTCACCCCTCCACTTT. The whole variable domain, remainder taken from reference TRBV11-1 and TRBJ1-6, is EAEVAQSPRYKITEKSQAVAFWCDPISGHATLYWYRQILGQGPELLVQFQDESVVDDSQLPKDRFSAERLKGVDSTLKIQPAELGDSAMYLCASSPLRDRGYNSPLHFGNGTRLTVT.

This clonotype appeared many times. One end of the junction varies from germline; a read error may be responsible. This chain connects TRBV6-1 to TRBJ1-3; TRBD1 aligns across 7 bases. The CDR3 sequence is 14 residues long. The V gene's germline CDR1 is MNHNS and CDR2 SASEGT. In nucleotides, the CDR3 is TGTGCCAGCAGGGGACAGATCTCTGAAAACACCATATATTTT. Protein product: CASRGQISENTIYF.

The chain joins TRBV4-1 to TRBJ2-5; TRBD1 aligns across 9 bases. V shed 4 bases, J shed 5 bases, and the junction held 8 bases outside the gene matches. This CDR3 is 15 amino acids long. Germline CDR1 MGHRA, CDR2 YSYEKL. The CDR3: CASSLGTGSRETQYF. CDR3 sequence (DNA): TGCGCCAGCAGCCTAGGGACAGGGTCTAGGGAGACCCAGTACTTC.

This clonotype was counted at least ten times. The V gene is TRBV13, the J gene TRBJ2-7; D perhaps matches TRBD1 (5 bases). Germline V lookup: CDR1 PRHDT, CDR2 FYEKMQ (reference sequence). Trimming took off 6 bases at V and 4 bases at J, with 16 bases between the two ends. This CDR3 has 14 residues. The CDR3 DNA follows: TGTGCCAGCAGACAGAAGGGGCGTGGGTACGAGCAGTACTTC. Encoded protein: CASRQKGRGYEQYF.

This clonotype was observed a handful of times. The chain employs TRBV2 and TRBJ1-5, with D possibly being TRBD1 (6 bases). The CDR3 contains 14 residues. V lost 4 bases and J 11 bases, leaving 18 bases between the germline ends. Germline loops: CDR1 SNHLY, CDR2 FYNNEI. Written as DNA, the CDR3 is TGTGCCAGCAGTGCGACAGTTTGGGACACAGCCCAGCATTTT. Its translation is CASSATVWDTAQHF. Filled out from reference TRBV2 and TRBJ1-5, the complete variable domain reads EPEVTQTPSHQVTQMGQEVILRCVPISNHLYFYWYRQILGQKVEFLVSFYNNEISEKSEIFDDQFSVERPDGSNFTLKIRSTKLEDSAMYFCASSATVWDTAQHFGDGTRLSIL.

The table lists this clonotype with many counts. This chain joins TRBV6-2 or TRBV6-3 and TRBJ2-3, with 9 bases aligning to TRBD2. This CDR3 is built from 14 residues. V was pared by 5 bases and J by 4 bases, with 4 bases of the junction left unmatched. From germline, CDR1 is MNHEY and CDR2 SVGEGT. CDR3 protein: CASSQGLASDTQYF. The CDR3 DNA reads TGTGCCAGCAGTCAGGGACTAGCCTCAGATACGCAGTATTTT.

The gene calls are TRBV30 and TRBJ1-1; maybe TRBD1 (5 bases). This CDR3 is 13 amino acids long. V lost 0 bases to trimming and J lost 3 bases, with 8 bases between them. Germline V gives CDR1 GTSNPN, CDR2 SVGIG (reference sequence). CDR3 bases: TGTGCCTGGAGTGTACGGGGGGACACTGAAGCTTTCTTT. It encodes CAWSVRGDTEAFF.

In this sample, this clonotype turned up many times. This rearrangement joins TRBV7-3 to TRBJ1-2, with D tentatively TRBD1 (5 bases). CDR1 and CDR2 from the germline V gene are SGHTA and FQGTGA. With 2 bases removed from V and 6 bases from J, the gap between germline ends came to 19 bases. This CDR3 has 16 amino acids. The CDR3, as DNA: TGTGCCAGCAGCTTAGGTCCCGAAGGGGCGGGTGATGGCTACACCTTC. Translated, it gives CASSLGPEGAGDGYTF.

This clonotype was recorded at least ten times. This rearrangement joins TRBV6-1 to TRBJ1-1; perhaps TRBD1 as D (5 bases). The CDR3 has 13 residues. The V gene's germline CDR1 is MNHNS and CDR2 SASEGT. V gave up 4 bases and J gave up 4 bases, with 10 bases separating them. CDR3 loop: CASSVTVGTEAFF. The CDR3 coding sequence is TGTGCCAGCAGTGTGACAGTCGGCACTGAAGCTTTCTTT.

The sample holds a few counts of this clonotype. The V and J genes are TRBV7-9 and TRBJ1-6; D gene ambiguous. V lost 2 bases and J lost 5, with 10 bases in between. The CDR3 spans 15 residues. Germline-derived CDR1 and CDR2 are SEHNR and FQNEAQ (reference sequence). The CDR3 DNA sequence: TGTGCCAGCAGCTTAAGAACAGCAGATAATTCACCCCTCCACTTT. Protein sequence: CASSLRTADNSPLHF.

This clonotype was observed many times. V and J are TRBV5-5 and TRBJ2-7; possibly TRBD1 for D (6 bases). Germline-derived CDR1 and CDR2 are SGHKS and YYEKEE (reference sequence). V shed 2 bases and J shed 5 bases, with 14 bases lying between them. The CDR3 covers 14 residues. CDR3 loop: CASSFQGIADEQYF. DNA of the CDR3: TGTGCCAGCAGCTTTCAGGGGATTGCCGACGAGCAGTACTTC.

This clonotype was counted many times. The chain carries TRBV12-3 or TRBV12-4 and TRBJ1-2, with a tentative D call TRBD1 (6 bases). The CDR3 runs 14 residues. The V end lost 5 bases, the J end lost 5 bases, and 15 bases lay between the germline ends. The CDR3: CASSPGQSGYGYTF. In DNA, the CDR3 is TGTGCCAGCAGTCCCGGACAGAGTGGGTATGGCTACACCTTC.

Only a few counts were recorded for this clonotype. CDR3 bases: TGTGCCAGCAGCTTAGACCCCGGGACGGCAAGCACCGGGGAGCTGTTTTTT. Translated, it gives CASSLDPGTASTGELFF. The chain has TRBV7-9 and TRBJ2-2; D may be TRBD1 or TRBD2 (5 bases each). The length of the CDR3 is 17 residues. V lost 1 base and J 4 bases, leaving 16 bases between the germline ends. Germline lookup yields CDR1 SEHNR and CDR2 FQNEAQ (reference sequence).

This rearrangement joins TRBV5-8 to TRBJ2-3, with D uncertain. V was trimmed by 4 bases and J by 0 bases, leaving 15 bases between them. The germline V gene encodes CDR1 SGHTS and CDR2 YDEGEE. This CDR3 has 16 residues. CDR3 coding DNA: TGTGCCAGCAGCACCTACACCGAAACTAGCACAGATACGCAGTATTTT. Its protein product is CASSTYTETSTDTQYF.

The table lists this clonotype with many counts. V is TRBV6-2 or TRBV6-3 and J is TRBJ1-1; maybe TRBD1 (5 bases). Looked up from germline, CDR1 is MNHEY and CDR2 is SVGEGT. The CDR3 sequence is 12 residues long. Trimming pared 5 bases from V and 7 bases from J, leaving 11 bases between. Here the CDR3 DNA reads TGTGCCAGCAGTCGCGGACACAATGAAGCTTTCTTT. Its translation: CASSRGHNEAFF.

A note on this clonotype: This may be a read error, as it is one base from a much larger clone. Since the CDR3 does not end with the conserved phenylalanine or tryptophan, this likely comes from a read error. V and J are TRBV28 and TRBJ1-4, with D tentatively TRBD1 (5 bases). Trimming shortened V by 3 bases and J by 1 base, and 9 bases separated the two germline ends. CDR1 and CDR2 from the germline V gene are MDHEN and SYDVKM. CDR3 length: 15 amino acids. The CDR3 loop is CASSLFQGTNEKLFY. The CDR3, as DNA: TGTGCCAGCAGTTTGTTCCAGGGAACTAATGAAAAACTGTTTTAT.